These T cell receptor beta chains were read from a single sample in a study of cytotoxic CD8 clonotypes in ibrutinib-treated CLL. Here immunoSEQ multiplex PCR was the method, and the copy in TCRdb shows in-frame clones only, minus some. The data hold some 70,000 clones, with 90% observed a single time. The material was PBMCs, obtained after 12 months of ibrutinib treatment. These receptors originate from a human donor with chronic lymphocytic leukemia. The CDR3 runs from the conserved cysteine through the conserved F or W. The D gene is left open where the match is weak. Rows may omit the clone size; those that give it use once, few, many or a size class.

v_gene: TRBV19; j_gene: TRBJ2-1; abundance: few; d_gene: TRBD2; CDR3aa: CASRGTRQATTLIDEQFF; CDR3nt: TGTGCCAGTAGGGGGACTAGACAAGCCACTACTCTAATCGATGAGCAGTTCTTC
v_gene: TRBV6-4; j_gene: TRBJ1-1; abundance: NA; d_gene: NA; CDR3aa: CASSDSGGTAAFF; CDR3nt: TGTGCCAGCAGTGACTCTGGGGGTACGGCAGCTTTCTTT
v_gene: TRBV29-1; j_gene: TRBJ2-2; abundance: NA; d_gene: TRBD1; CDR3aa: CSVESRGRSGELFF; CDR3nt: TGCAGCGTTGAAAGCAGGGGGCGTAGCGGGGAGCTGTTTTTT
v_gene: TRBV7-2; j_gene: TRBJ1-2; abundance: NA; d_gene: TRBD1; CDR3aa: CASSTAGGRGYTF; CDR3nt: TGTGCCAGCAGCACTGCAGGGGGCCGTGGCTACACCTTC
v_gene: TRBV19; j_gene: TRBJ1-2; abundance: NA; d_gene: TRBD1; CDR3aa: CASSQQGDGYTF; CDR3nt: TGTGCCAGTAGCCAGCAGGGGGATGGCTACACCTTC
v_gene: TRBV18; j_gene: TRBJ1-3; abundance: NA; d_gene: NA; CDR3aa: CASSAAAQGLGNTIYF; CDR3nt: TGTGCCAGCTCCGCGGCGGCCCAGGGTCTTGGAAACACCATATATTTT
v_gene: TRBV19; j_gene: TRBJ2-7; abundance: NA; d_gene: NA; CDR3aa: CASSFTITTSYEQYF; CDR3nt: TGTGCCAGTAGCTTTACGATTACCACTTCCTACGAGCAGTACTTC
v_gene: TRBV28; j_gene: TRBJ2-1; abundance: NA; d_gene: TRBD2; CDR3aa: CASSMTRFGTSSSNEQFF; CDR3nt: TGTGCCAGCAGTATGACTCGTTTCGGGACTAGTTCATCCAATGAGCAGTTCTTC
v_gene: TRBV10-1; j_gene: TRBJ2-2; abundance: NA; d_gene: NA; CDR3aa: CASSELPEENTGELFF; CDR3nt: TGCGCCAGCAGTGAGCTTCCAGAGGAGAATACCGGGGAGCTGTTTTTT
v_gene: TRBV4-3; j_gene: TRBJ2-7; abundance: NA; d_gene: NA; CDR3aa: CASSQEWFNVGSYEQYF; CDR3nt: TGCGCCAGCAGCCAAGAATGGTTTAATGTGGGATCCTACGAGCAGTACTTC
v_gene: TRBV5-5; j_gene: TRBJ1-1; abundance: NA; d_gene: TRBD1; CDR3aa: CASSSTGGTGAFF; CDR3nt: TGTGCCAGCAGTTCTACAGGGGGCACCGGGGCTTTCTTT
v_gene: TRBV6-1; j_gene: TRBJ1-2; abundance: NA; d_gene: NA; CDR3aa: CASSESGWLVYGYTF; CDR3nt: TGTGCCAGCAGTGAATCAGGTTGGCTAGTCTATGGCTACACCTTC
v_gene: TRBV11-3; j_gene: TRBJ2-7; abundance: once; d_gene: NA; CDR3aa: CASSLETPYEQYF; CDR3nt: TGTGCCAGCAGCTTGGAAACCCCCTACGAGCAGTACTTC
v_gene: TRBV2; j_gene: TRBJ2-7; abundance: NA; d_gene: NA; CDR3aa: CASTWARDEQYF; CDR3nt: TGTGCCAGCACCTGGGCCAGGGACGAGCAGTACTTC
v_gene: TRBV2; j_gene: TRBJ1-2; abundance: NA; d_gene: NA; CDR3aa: CASSESMGGFHYGYTF; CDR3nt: TGTGCCAGCAGTGAAAGTATGGGGGGCTTTCACTATGGCTACACCTTC
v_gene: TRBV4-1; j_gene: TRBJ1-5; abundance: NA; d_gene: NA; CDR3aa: CASSQEGGVAKPQHF; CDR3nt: TGCGCCAGCAGCCAAGAAGGAGGGGTTGCTAAGCCCCAGCATTTT
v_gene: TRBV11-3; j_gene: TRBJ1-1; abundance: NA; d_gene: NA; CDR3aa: CASSFWEDTEAFF; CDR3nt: TGTGCCAGCAGCTTTTGGGAGGACACTGAAGCTTTCTTT
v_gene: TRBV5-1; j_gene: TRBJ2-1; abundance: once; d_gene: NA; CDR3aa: CASSLEGVGRDEQFF; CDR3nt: TGCGCCAGCAGCTTGGAAGGAGTGGGGCGGGATGAGCAGTTCTTC
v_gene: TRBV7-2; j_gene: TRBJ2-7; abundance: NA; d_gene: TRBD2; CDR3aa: CASSLEGTSGTYEQYF; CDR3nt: TGTGCCAGCAGCTTAGAAGGGACTAGCGGCACCTACGAGCAGTACTTC
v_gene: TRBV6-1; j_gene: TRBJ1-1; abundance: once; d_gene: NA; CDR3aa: CASSYSWNTEAFF; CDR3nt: TGTGCCAGTTCCTACTCCTGGAACACTGAAGCTTTCTTT
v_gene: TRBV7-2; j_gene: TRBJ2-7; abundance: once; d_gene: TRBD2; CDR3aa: CASSLLAGAGYEQYF; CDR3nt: TGTGCCAGCAGCTTACTAGCGGGAGCGGGCTACGAGCAGTACTTC
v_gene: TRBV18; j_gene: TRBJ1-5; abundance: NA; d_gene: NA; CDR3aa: CASSSTGFNQPQHF; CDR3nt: TGTGCCAGCTCATCCACAGGGTTCAATCAGCCCCAGCATTTT
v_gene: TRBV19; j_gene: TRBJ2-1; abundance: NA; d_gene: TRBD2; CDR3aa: CASSTNMISTGTSGNEQFF; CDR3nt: TGTGCCAGTAGCACTAATATGATATCCACCGGGACTAGCGGCAATGAGCAGTTCTTC
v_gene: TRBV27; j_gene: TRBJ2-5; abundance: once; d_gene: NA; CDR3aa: CASSLWPGSQETQYF; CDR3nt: TGTGCCAGCAGTTTATGGCCAGGTTCCCAAGAGACCCAGTACTTC
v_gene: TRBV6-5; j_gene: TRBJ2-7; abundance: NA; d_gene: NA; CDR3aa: CASSYSGTIRSYEQYF; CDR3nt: TGTGCCAGCAGTTACTCAGGGACCATCCGCTCCTACGAGCAGTACTTC
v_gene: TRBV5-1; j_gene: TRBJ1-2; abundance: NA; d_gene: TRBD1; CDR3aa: CASRPPPGQGSGGYTF; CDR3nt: TGCGCCAGCAGACCGCCACCGGGACAGGGTTCAGGTGGCTACACCTTC
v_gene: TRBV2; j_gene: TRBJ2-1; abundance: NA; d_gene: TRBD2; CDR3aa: CASSVAAGGWDEQFF; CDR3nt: TGTGCCAGCAGTGTGGCAGCGGGAGGGTGGGATGAGCAGTTCTTC
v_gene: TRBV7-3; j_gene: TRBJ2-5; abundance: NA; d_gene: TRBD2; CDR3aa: CASSRTAGVEETQYF; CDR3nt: TGTGCCAGCAGCCGGACAGCGGGAGTCGAAGAGACCCAGTACTTC
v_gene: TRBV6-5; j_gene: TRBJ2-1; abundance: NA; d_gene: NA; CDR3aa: CASSRGPWNEQFF; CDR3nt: TGTGCCAGCAGCCGGGGACCTTGGAATGAGCAGTTCTTC
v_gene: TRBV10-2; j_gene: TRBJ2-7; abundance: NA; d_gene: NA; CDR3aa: CASSEGKQYF; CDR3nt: TGCGCCAGCAGTGAGGGAAAGCAGTACTTC
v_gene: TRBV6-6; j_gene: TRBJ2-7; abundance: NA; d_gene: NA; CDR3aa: CASSHREGRGFYEQYF; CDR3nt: TGTGCCAGCAGCCACCGGGAGGGCAGGGGGTTCTACGAGCAGTACTTC
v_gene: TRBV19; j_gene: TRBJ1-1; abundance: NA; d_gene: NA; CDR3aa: CATRGNTEAFF; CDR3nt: TGTGCCACCCGAGGGAACACTGAAGCTTTCTTT
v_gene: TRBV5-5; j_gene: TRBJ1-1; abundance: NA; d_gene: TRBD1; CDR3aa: CASGDRGTLPSSGAFF; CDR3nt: TGTGCCAGCGGGGACAGGGGAACCCTTCCCTCTTCGGGAGCTTTCTTT
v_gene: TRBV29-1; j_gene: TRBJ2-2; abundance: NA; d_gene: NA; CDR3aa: CSVEDPLSTVPTGELFF; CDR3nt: TGCAGCGTTGAAGATCCTCTATCAACAGTTCCCACCGGGGAGCTGTTTTTT
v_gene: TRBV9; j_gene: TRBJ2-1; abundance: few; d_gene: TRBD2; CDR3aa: CASSTRLAGDEQFF; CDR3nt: TGTGCCAGCAGCACCAGACTAGCGGGAGACGAGCAGTTCTTC
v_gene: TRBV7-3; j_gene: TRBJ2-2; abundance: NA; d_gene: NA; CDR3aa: CASSSAGAAGELFF; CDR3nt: TGTGCCAGCTCATCCGCAGGGGCAGCCGGGGAGCTGTTTTTT
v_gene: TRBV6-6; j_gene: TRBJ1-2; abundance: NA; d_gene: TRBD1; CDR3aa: CASSPGTGGNYGYTF; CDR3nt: TGTGCCAGCAGCCCCGGGACAGGGGGGAACTATGGCTACACCTTC
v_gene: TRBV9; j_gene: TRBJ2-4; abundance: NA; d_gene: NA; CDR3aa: CASSVVGDMGNIQYF; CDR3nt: TGTGCCAGCAGCGTAGTGGGGGACATGGGAAACATTCAGTACTTC
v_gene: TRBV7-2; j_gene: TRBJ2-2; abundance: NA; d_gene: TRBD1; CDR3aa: CASSLVGGDRVVTGELFF; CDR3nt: TGTGCCAGCAGCTTAGTGGGCGGGGACAGGGTGGTCACCGGGGAGCTGTTTTTT
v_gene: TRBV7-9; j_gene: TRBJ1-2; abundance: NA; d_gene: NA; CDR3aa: CASSLARGANYGYTF; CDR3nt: TGTGCCAGCAGCTTAGCGCGGGGAGCTAACTATGGCTACACCTTC
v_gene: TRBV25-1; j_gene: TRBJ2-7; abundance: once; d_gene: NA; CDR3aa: CASGDGTRNYEQYF; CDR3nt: TGTGCCAGTGGAGATGGGACTCGCAACTACGAGCAGTACTTC
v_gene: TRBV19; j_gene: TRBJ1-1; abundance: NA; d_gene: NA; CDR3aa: CASSSSSGQFRVRTEAFF; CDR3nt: TGTGCCAGTAGTTCCTCCTCAGGGCAATTCAGGGTAAGGACTGAAGCTTTCTTT
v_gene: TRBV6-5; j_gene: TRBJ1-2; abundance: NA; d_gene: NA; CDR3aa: CASSQDRYYGYTF; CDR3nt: TGTGCCAGCAGTCAGGACAGATACTATGGCTACACCTTC
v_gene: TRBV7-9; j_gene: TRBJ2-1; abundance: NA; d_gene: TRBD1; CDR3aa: CASSLDRGHTRNEQFF; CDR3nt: TGTGCCAGCAGCTTGGACAGGGGGCATACACGAAATGAGCAGTTCTTC
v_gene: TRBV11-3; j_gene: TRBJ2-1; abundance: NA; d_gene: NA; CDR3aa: CASSLGSYSYNEQFF; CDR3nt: TGTGCCAGCAGCTTAGGCAGCTACTCCTACAATGAGCAGTTCTTC
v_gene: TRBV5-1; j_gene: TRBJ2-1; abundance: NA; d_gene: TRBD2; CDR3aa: CASSMGLAGPYNEQFF; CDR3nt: TGCGCCAGCAGCATGGGACTAGCGGGACCCTACAATGAGCAGTTCTTC